Listed below are T cell receptor beta chains from one sample, sequenced in a study of OX40 agonist ivuxolimab in advanced cancers. The protocol was immunoSEQ multiplex PCR, while the TCRdb copy is restricted to in-frame clones and leaves out a portion. Here the sample spans 65,000 to 90,000 clones, 85% being singletons. Here the sequenced sample was CD4+ or CD8+ T cells sorted from blood, taken in a trial of the OX40 agonist ivuxolimab. The receptor source for this set is an adult with an advanced solid tumor such as melanoma, head and neck, liver or kidney cancer. Both conserved end residues are part of each CDR3. Fields, in order: J gene, V gene, clone size, D gene, CDR3 DNA, CDR3 protein. D genes are given only for firm matches. The size field is filled for only some rows; it gives once, few, many or a size class.

J: TRBJ1-3; V: TRBV10-3; size: .; D: TRBD1; DNA: TGTGCCACGATGGGGTCTAAGGGGGCGACTGGAAACACCATATATTTT; CDR3: CATMGSKGATGNTIYF
J: TRBJ1-1; V: TRBV5-1; size: .; D: .; DNA: TGCGCCAGCAGCTTGGAGGGAGCTGGCACTGAAGCTTTCTTT; CDR3: CASSLEGAGTEAFF
J: TRBJ1-6; V: TRBV5-8; size: .; D: .; DNA: TGTGCCAGCAGCTTCGGGTCTTATAATTCACCCCTCCACTTT; CDR3: CASSFGSYNSPLHF
J: TRBJ2-7; V: TRBV27; size: .; D: .; DNA: TGTGCCAGCAGTTTATCGATTCGGGAAGGCCTACCCGCCTACGAGCAGTACTTC; CDR3: CASSLSIREGLPAYEQYF
J: TRBJ2-7; V: TRBV5-1; size: .; D: .; DNA: TGCGCCAGCAGCTTGGAGGGGGGGCCGACTTACGAGCAGTACTTC; CDR3: CASSLEGGPTYEQYF
J: TRBJ2-4; V: TRBV10-3; size: .; D: TRBD2; DNA: TGTGCCATCAGTGACCCCACGGGGGGATCCAAAAACATTCAGTACTTC; CDR3: CAISDPTGGSKNIQYF
J: TRBJ2-7; V: TRBV7-8; size: .; D: TRBD1; DNA: TGTGCCAGCAGCCTCACTGGACAGGGGGCTTCGTACGAGCAGTACTTC; CDR3: CASSLTGQGASYEQYF
J: TRBJ1-4; V: TRBV6-1; size: .; D: .; DNA: TGTGCCAGCAATGTTCACCAGGGTGGGGATGAAAAACTGTTTTTT; CDR3: CASNVHQGGDEKLFF
J: TRBJ2-3; V: TRBV4-1; size: .; D: TRBD2; DNA: TGCGCCAGCAGCCAAGAGGGTGGTAGCGGGGTCTTACGGGATACGCAGTATTTT; CDR3: CASSQEGGSGVLRDTQYF
J: TRBJ2-7; V: TRBV10-3; size: .; D: TRBD1; DNA: TGTGCCTCAGGACAGGGCTCCGAGCAGTACTTC; CDR3: CASGQGSEQYF
J: TRBJ2-7; V: TRBV7-7; size: .; D: .; DNA: TGTGCCAGCAGCCGATACGGGGGACCACAGGACGAGCAGTACTTC; CDR3: CASSRYGGPQDEQYF
J: TRBJ2-5; V: TRBV7-7; size: .; D: .; DNA: TGTGCTAGCAGCTTAGGGGACGGACCTCAAGAGACCCAGTACTTC; CDR3: CASSLGDGPQETQYF
J: TRBJ2-3; V: TRBV30; size: .; D: .; DNA: TGTGCCTGGAGTGGGGGGTCAGATACGCAGTATTTT; CDR3: CAWSGGSDTQYF
J: TRBJ1-3; V: TRBV5-1; size: .; D: .; DNA: TGCGCCAGCAGCTCGGACACTCTCTCTGGAAACACCATATATTTT; CDR3: CASSSDTLSGNTIYF
J: TRBJ2-2; V: TRBV30; size: .; D: TRBD2; DNA: TGTGCCACCGGACTAGCGGGGAGCACCGGGGAGCTGTTTTTT; CDR3: CATGLAGSTGELFF
J: TRBJ1-4; V: TRBV7-9; size: .; D: TRBD1; DNA: TGTGCCAGCAGTTACGGACAGGGCGATGAAAAACTGTTTTTT; CDR3: CASSYGQGDEKLFF
J: TRBJ2-5; V: TRBV7-2; size: once; D: .; DNA: TGTGCCAGCAGCTTACCTCCTCTTGAGACCCAGTACTTC; CDR3: CASSLPPLETQYF
J: TRBJ2-7; V: TRBV5-4; size: .; D: TRBD1; DNA: TGTGCCAGCAGCGGATCCGGGACAGGCGTCTACGAGCAGTACTTC; CDR3: CASSGSGTGVYEQYF
J: TRBJ2-5; V: TRBV7-6; size: .; D: .; DNA: TGTGCCAGCAACCCCTCGAACCAAGAGACCCAGTACTTC; CDR3: CASNPSNQETQYF
J: TRBJ2-3; V: TRBV7-3; size: .; D: .; DNA: TGTGCCAGCAGCCGAGACTACGTGGATACGCAGTATTTT; CDR3: CASSRDYVDTQYF
J: TRBJ2-5; V: TRBV9; size: .; D: TRBD1; DNA: TGTGCCAGCAGCTTCCGGACAGGTGGGGAGACCCAGTACTTC; CDR3: CASSFRTGGETQYF
J: TRBJ2-5; V: TRBV10-3; size: .; D: TRBD1; DNA: TGTGCCACCCGTATGACAGGGTTGGGCGAGACCCAGTACTTC; CDR3: CATRMTGLGETQYF
J: TRBJ1-6; V: TRBV7-9; size: .; D: .; DNA: TGTGCCAGCAGCGGGTCGAGGTTAAATTCACCCCTCCACTTT; CDR3: CASSGSRLNSPLHF
J: TRBJ2-1; V: TRBV29-1; size: few; D: TRBD2; DNA: TGCAGCGTTGAGGTCCGGGAGGGCCGAGGCACGCAGTTCTTC; CDR3: CSVEVREGRGTQFF
J: TRBJ1-5; V: TRBV5-5; size: .; D: .; DNA: TGTGCCAGCAGCTTGGAATATAGCAATCAGCCCCAGCATTTT; CDR3: CASSLEYSNQPQHF
J: TRBJ2-5; V: TRBV2; size: .; D: TRBD2; DNA: TGTGCCAGCAGTGATGGGCTAGCGGGGGGTCAAGAGACCCAGTACTTC; CDR3: CASSDGLAGGQETQYF
J: TRBJ2-7; V: TRBV6-5; size: .; D: .; DNA: TGTGCCAGCAGCTACTCTACCGGGAACGAGCAGTACTTC; CDR3: CASSYSTGNEQYF
J: TRBJ2-1; V: TRBV6-4; size: once; D: .; DNA: TGTGCCAGCCCGGGACTCAGAAATGAGCAGTTCTTC; CDR3: CASPGLRNEQFF
J: TRBJ2-7; V: TRBV10-3; size: few; D: TRBD1; DNA: TGTGCCATCAGTCGGACAGGGGAGGCCTACGAGCAGTACTTC; CDR3: CAISRTGEAYEQYF
J: TRBJ1-6; V: TRBV5-1; size: .; D: TRBD1; DNA: TGCGCCAGCAGCCCGCAGGGGGAGAATTCACCCCTCCACTTT; CDR3: CASSPQGENSPLHF
J: TRBJ2-5; V: TRBV9; size: .; D: TRBD2; DNA: TGTGCCAGCAGCGAGGGGACTAGCGGCCAAGAGACCCAGTACTTC; CDR3: CASSEGTSGQETQYF
J: TRBJ2-1; V: TRBV5-4; size: .; D: TRBD2; DNA: TGTGCCAGCAGCTCGCGGACTAGCGGGGTCTACAATGAGCAGTTCTTC; CDR3: CASSSRTSGVYNEQFF
J: TRBJ2-7; V: TRBV19; size: .; D: .; DNA: TGTGCCAGTAGCCGGGGACGGACCTACGAGCAGTACTTC; CDR3: CASSRGRTYEQYF
J: TRBJ1-1; V: TRBV6-6; size: few; D: TRBD1; DNA: TGTGCCAGCAGTTACTCGGACAGGGACGCTGAAGCTTTCTTT; CDR3: CASSYSDRDAEAFF
J: TRBJ2-7; V: TRBV5-6; size: few; D: .; DNA: TGTGCCAGCACCTGGGGGCTAGACTACGAGCAGTACTTC; CDR3: CASTWGLDYEQYF
J: TRBJ2-2; V: TRBV7-9; size: few; D: .; DNA: TGTGCCAGCAGCTTAGTCGCGGTAAACACCGGGGAGCTGTTTTTT; CDR3: CASSLVAVNTGELFF
J: TRBJ2-7; V: TRBV4-1; size: .; D: TRBD1; DNA: TGCGCCAGCAGCCAAGGGGGGACAGGGGGTAAGCAGTACTTC; CDR3: CASSQGGTGGKQYF
J: TRBJ1-1; V: TRBV6-5; size: .; D: TRBD1; DNA: TGTGCCAGCAGTTACAACAGGGGGCGGAACACTGAAGCTTTCTTT; CDR3: CASSYNRGRNTEAFF
J: TRBJ1-2; V: TRBV18; size: once; D: .; DNA: TGTGCCAGCTCACCACCTTCAATAGGGTGGAAGAATGGCTACACCTTC; CDR3: CASSPPSIGWKNGYTF
J: TRBJ2-2; V: TRBV29-1; size: .; D: .; DNA: TGCAGCGCGGACTCCTTTAAGGGCACCGGGGAGCTGTTTTTT; CDR3: CSADSFKGTGELFF
J: TRBJ1-2; V: TRBV7-6; size: .; D: TRBD1; DNA: TGTGCCAGCAGCCCTTGGACAGGGAAAGGGTATGGCTACACCTTC; CDR3: CASSPWTGKGYGYTF